Listed below are T cell receptor beta chains from one sample, sequenced in a study of blood T cell repertoires in COVID-19. Profiling relied on immunoSEQ multiplex PCR, and the TCRdb table lists in-frame clones only, not all of them. The top ten hold about 11% of the sample, which has about 140,000 clones, over 75% seen once. Input material: peripheral blood. These receptors all stem from a man aged 55 to 70 with active or convalescent COVID-19. Both conserved end residues are part of each CDR3. Each record gives: V gene, clone size, J gene, D gene, CDR3 DNA, CDR3 protein. D genes are given only for firm matches. Some rows have no size entry. The others give once, few or many, or a class for an expanded clone.

>TRBV30|NA|TRBJ1-3|TRBD1
TGTGCCTGGAGTGGACAGGGTGGGCAGAGCACCATATATTTT
CAWSGQGGQSTIYF
>TRBV6-2/TRBV6-3|NA|TRBJ1-1|NA
TGTGCCAGCAGTTACTCGATGGGGCTGGCTTTCTTT
CASSYSMGLAFF
>TRBV5-6|NA|TRBJ2-7|TRBD1
TGTGCCAGCAGCCAAGGCAATACAGGGGGTTATCGGTACGAGCAGTACTTC
CASSQGNTGGYRYEQYF
>TRBV28|NA|TRBJ1-2|NA
TGTGCCAGCAGCCCCCCCGGGAACTATGGCTACACCTTC
CASSPPGNYGYTF
>TRBV20-1|NA|TRBJ2-1|NA
TGCAGTGCTAGTCCCTTGGGGGCGGAGAATGAGCAGTTCTTC
CSASPLGAENEQFF
>TRBV28|once|TRBJ2-5|TRBD2
TGTGCCAGCTCCCGGACTAGCGGGTCTAAAGAGACCCAGTACTTC
CASSRTSGSKETQYF
>TRBV6-1|NA|TRBJ1-1|NA
TGTGCCAGCAGGGAAGACAGATCCATCCGTTTTGAGAACACTGAAGCTTTCTTT
CASREDRSIRFENTEAFF
>TRBV10-3|NA|TRBJ2-7|TRBD1
TGTGCCATCAGCAAAGGACAGGGCGTTGGATCCTACGAGCAGTACTTC
CAISKGQGVGSYEQYF
>TRBV4-3|NA|TRBJ2-3|NA
TGCGCCAGCAGCCAACGAGGACAGTACACAGATACGCAGTATTTT
CASSQRGQYTDTQYF
>TRBV9|NA|TRBJ2-3|TRBD2
TGTGCCAGCAGCGTAGCGGGAGCGGGAGGGCCGACAGATACGCAGTATTTT
CASSVAGAGGPTDTQYF
>TRBV5-4|NA|TRBJ2-1|TRBD1
TGTGCCAGCAGCTTAGGACAGGGGTACAATGAGCAGTTCTTC
CASSLGQGYNEQFF
>TRBV29-1|NA|TRBJ1-1|NA
TGCAGCGGAACCCGGGGTACGGGGACTGAAGCTTTCTTT
CSGTRGTGTEAFF
>TRBV28|NA|TRBJ2-5|NA
TGTGCCAGCAGTCAAGCCGTCCCGTGGGAGACCCAGTACTTC
CASSQAVPWETQYF
>TRBV6-6|NA|TRBJ2-4|NA
TGTGCCAGCAAAGGACAGAAAAACATTCAGTACTTC
CASKGQKNIQYF
>TRBV3-1/TRBV3-2|NA|TRBJ1-2|TRBD1
TGTGCCAGCAGCCACGGACAGGGTGGGAACTATGGCTACACCTTC
CASSHGQGGNYGYTF
>TRBV6-5|few|TRBJ1-2|TRBD1
TGTGCCAGCAGCGTGGACAGGGCCCCCTATGGCTACACCTTC
CASSVDRAPYGYTF